This TCR beta chain came from a study of cytomegalovirus exposure and HLA in healthy donors. Turning to the study itself: Falling in the Caucasian-associated ancestry cluster were about four fifths of under 500 genotyped donors.

Use of 60 Vbeta and 13 Jbeta primers characterized the PCR. The protocol was immunoSEQ multiplex PCR, while the TCRdb copy is restricted to in-frame clones and leaves out a portion. This sample has about 99,000 clones; around 77% occur once, and the top ten carry approximately 3.5%. CDR3 length: 14 amino acids. The germline CDR1 and CDR2 sequences are SGHRS and YFSETQ. Between the trimmed V and J ends, which lost 4 bases and 1 base, there was a span of 10 bases. The TCR was taken from a middle-aged man in good health and CMV-seronegative. This chain links TRBV5-1 with TRBJ2-3, with D uncertain. The sequenced material came from PBMCs. CDR3 nucleotides: TGCGCCAGCAGCGCATACTCTGGCACAGATACGCAGTATTTT. Encoded protein: CASSAYSGTDTQYF.